Below, 3 T cell receptor beta chains from the same sample are listed, as sequenced in a study of blood T cells in healthy people across ages. With a J-beta primer mix and a sample-barcoded 5' primer, a second PCR ran about 7 to 11 cycles. TCRdb recomputed calls from the 5' RACE reads with MiXCR, one row per CDR3 protein. Of fewer than 900,000 distinct CDR3 sequences listed, 35% to 40% were seen once; the top ten hold approximately 12%. Sequenced material: blood. The receptors derive from a man aged 18 to 29 in good health.

This clonotype was detected only a few times. The rearrangement joins TRBV4-3 to TRBJ1-1, with D possibly TRBD1 on 6 matching bases. Deletions cut 0 bases from V and 6 bases from J, with 20 bases between. Germline V gene data show CDR1 as LGHNA and CDR2 as YSLEER. This CDR3 contains 17 residues. The CDR3 is CASSQDQDSDQRAEAFF. DNA of the CDR3: TGCGCCAGCAGCCAAGATCAGGACAGCGACCAAAGGGCTGAAGCTTTCTTT.

This chain uses TRBV9 with TRBJ1-5, with unresolved D. The CDR3 totals 15 residues. V was cut by 0 bases and J by 0 bases, with 7 bases left in between. Germline V lookup: CDR1 SGDLS, CDR2 YYNGEE. The CDR3 nucleotides read TGTGCCAGCAGCGTAGTACCGGATAGCAATCAGCCCCAGCATTTT. Protein: CASSVVPDSNQPQHF.

As DNA, the CDR3 is TGTGCCAGCAGTTACTCGATGGGGGAGGGTGAAAAACTGTTTTTT. This sequence encodes CASSYSMGEGEKLFF. V usage is TRBV6-5 and J usage is TRBJ1-4; a weak D match, TRBD1 (5 bases). Trimming took 0 bases from V and 7 from J, leaving 12 bases between them. The CDR3 has 15 amino acids. In germline, CDR1 is MNHEY, CDR2 SVGAGI.